This T cell receptor beta chain originates from a study of blood T cell repertoires in COVID-19. Study details: There were acute and convalescent COVID-19 samples, and they came from the United States, Italy and Spain. Sample material is recorded as cDNA or gDNA derived from T cells, B-cell-depleted T cells, or PBMCs.

Original handling: Reference gene primer amplification gave estimated nucleated cell counts. Measured with immunoSEQ multiplex PCR; TCRdb has only the in-frame clones, and not every one. V, J and clone size are taken as reported in that table, and D and trimming were inferred from the DNA itself. The sample lists about 190,000 clones, approximately 90% occurring once. The ends lost 4 bases at V and 2 bases at J; junction bases unmatched: 4. Germline CDR1 and CDR2: SGHVS and FNYEAQ. This CDR3 spans 15 amino acids. The sequenced material came from peripheral blood. The rearrangement joins TRBV7-6 to TRBJ2-7; 11 bases agree with TRBD2. This receptor was obtained from a human donor in a cohort sampled during active COVID-19. CDR3 DNA sequence: TGTGCCAGCAGCTCAATAGCGGGAGGGCCCTACGAGCAGTACTTC. This gives the protein CASSSIAGGPYEQYF.